This TCR beta chain was sequenced in a study of shared clonotypes between healthy human individuals. Study results and limitations: An effect of sequencing depth on clonotype sharing among donors was expected.

V lost 4 bases and J lost 5; bases outside the gene matches: 7. CDR3 length: 13 amino acids. Germline V gives CDR1 GTSNPN, CDR2 SVGIG (reference sequence). A note on this clone: What it recognizes is unknown.

Running of the assay took place at deep level. Sequencing was performed with immunoSEQ multiplex PCR; in TCRdb, only in-frame clones are kept and a portion is missing. The table has roughly 2 million clones, more than 90% seen once. This chain connects TRBV30 to TRBJ2-7; 8 positions agree with TRBD1. This clonotype was sampled from a man between 18 and 29 years old in good health. Specimen: naive CD4+ T cells sorted from blood. Subset defined: CD45RA+ positively selected. The CDR3 sequence: CAWKSDRVNEQYF. In nucleotides, the CDR3 is TGTGCCTGGAAGTCGGACAGGGTTAACGAGCAGTACTTC.